The sequence of this TCR beta chain was determined in a study of cytomegalovirus exposure and HLA in healthy donors. Study summary: Unique TCR beta sequences numbering about 100 million came from about 179 million T cells in an earlier analysis. Among the 300 to 400 donors who were genotyped, about 80% fell in the genetic ancestry cluster that is associated with self-reported Caucasian donors. Whole-study findings and limits: Information on immune exposure was restricted to one variable (CMV serostatus).

Of note for this clone: Antigen specificity is unknown.

Per germline, CDR1 SGHTA and CDR2 FQGTGA. Trimming left V 5 bases short and J 3 bases short, with 17 bases between. The CDR3 extends over 15 amino acids. The PCR used 60 Vbeta and 13 Jbeta primers. In the authors' methods: It was a later analysis that counted approximately 81 million unique TCR beta chains, of which some 9.9 million were shared. Data came from immunoSEQ multiplex PCR; TCRdb stores just in-frame clones and leaves some out. V, J and clone size are taken as reported in that table, and D and trimming were inferred from the DNA itself. The sample gives 200,000 to 250,000 clones, roughly 84% of which show up once; around 1.2% is in the top ten.

Material for sequencing was PBMCs. The chain employs TRBV7-3 and TRBJ2-7; D is ambiguous. This TCR was sampled from a human donor in good health. The CDR3 region has the DNA TGTGCCAGCAGCCCAATGAGGTCCCCCTTCTACGAGCAGTACTTC. Its protein product is CASSPMRSPFYEQYF.